This T cell receptor beta chain was profiled in a study of blood T cell repertoires in COVID-19. A remark on this clone: This sample includes further DNA sequences coding for the same CDR3.

Authors' methods: The assay estimated nucleated cells by amplifying reference gene primers. The data were produced by immunoSEQ multiplex PCR, yet TCRdb's version contains in-frame clones alone and is incomplete. D and trimming were read from the DNA, whereas the V and J calls and clone size are those reported in that table. The sample holds some 350,000 clones, approximately 87% seen once. Losses at the gene ends were 1 base for V and 1 base for J; bases not matched to a gene: 0. The germline V gene encodes CDR1 LGHDT and CDR2 YNNKEL (reference sequence). The CDR3 is 14 residues long. The chain is built from TRBV3-1 (or the pseudogene TRBV3-2) and TRBJ1-1; 7 bases are shared with TRBD1. The sequence was collected from a woman in her forties or fifties with COVID-19, enrolled during active disease. The material sequenced was peripheral blood. The CDR3 spells CASSQGQGNTEAFF. For the CDR3, the DNA is TGTGCCAGCAGCCAAGGACAGGGGAACACTGAAGCTTTCTTT.